This passage covers 26 T cell receptor beta chains from one sample sequenced in a study of blood T cell repertoires in COVID-19. Repertoires were generated with immunoSEQ multiplex PCR, while TCRdb's copy carries only in-frame clones and drops some. The top ten hold 1.9% of the sample, which has 80,000 or so clones, 86% seen once. The source material was peripheral blood. These receptors all come from an older woman with acute or convalescent COVID-19.

The V and J genes are TRBV6-2 or TRBV6-3 and TRBJ2-1, with D maybe TRBD2 (5 bases). The V end was cut by 2 bases, the J end by 4 bases, with 15 bases between. The germline CDR1 and CDR2 sequences are MNHEY and SVGEGT. The CDR3 covers 16 residues. The CDR3 here is CASSYPPAVYYNEQFF. In DNA form, the CDR3 reads TGTGCCAGCAGTTACCCCCCAGCGGTCTATTACAATGAGCAGTTCTTC.

This clone was detected only once. The chain carries TRBV2 and TRBJ2-7; 8 bases align to TRBD1. The germline V gene has CDR1 SNHLY and CDR2 FYNNEI. Unmatched junction bases numbered 7, after V lost 7 bases and J lost 2 bases. This CDR3 is built from 14 residues. CDR3 loop: CASNGQGQAYEQYF. The CDR3 DNA is TGTGCCAGCAACGGACAGGGTCAGGCCTACGAGCAGTACTTC.

The chain employs TRBV11-2 and TRBJ1-1; no definite D call. The germline gives CDR1 SGHAT, CDR2 FQNNGV. Trimming cost V 1 base and J 0 bases, with 15 bases left between them. The CDR3 has 17 residues. This CDR3 reads CASSLGYAVRLNTEAFF. The CDR3 DNA sequence: TGTGCCAGCAGCTTAGGTTATGCTGTCAGATTGAACACTGAAGCTTTCTTT.

The chain is built from TRBV6-2 or TRBV6-3 and TRBJ2-7; D not certain. The CDR3 is made up of 18 amino acids. V lost 5 bases and J lost 6, with 29 bases in between. Germline CDR1 MNHEY, CDR2 SVGEGT. Here the CDR3 DNA reads TGTGCCAGCAGTACTCGGAGTTTAAGAGTTACTCCTCTCGGCGAGCAGTACTTC. Translation: CASSTRSLRVTPLGEQYF.

The chain employs TRBV27 and TRBJ1-2; 9 bases align to TRBD1. Per germline, CDR1 MNHEY and CDR2 SMNVEV (reference sequence). Trimming removed 4 bases from V and 6 bases from J; junction bases left unmatched: 6. The CDR3 runs 14 residues. The CDR3 protein is CASSSEDRGDGYTF. In DNA form, the CDR3 reads TGTGCCAGCAGTTCCGAGGACAGGGGCGATGGCTACACCTTC.

The rearrangement links TRBV5-1 to TRBJ2-1; TRBD2 matches 10 bases. Germline trimming cut 1 base from V and 2 bases from J; bases unmatched to any gene: 6. The CDR3 runs 17 residues. CDR1 SGHRS and CDR2 YFSETQ come from the germline V gene. The CDR3 nucleotides read TGCGCCAGCAGCTTGACTAGCGGGACCCGTCCCTACAATGAGCAGTTCTTC. Translation: CASSLTSGTRPYNEQFF.

This clone appeared a single time. This chain connects TRBV5-1 to TRBJ1-1; 12 positions match TRBD1. The junction had 6 bases not matched to a gene; V was cut back by 4 bases and J by 5 bases. The CDR3 covers 15 residues. CDR1 and CDR2 from the germline V gene are SGHRS and YFSETQ. CDR3 protein: CASSAGQGAVTEAFF. CDR3 DNA: TGCGCCAGCAGCGCGGGACAGGGGGCGGTTACTGAAGCTTTCTTT.

This clone has a single count. The chain couples TRBV2 to TRBJ2-2; maybe TRBD2 (6 bases). This CDR3 spans 14 amino acids. The V end lost 6 bases, the J end lost 4 bases, and 12 bases lay between the germline ends. The germline V gene has CDR1 SNHLY and CDR2 FYNNEI. CDR3 amino acids: CASRQLAFTGELFF. CDR3 nucleotides: TGTGCCAGCAGACAACTAGCCTTCACCGGGGAGCTGTTTTTT.

The rearrangement uses TRBV27 and TRBJ2-5, with D maybe TRBD1 (6 bases). Trimming shortened V by 5 bases and J by 2 bases, and 21 bases separated the two germline ends. The CDR3 has 17 amino acids. Germline V CDR1 and CDR2: MNHEY, SMNVEV (reference sequence). CDR3: CASSRRTDRGGQETQYF. The DNA of the CDR3 is TGTGCCAGCAGTCGACGAACGGACAGAGGGGGACAAGAGACCCAGTACTTC.

The genes are TRBV29-1 and TRBJ1-1, with 7 bases aligning to TRBD1. Germline V gives CDR1 SQVTM, CDR2 ANQGSEA. After removal of 7 bases from V and 4 bases from J, the junction contained 6 bases not matched to a gene. This CDR3 region has 12 residues. The CDR3 DNA follows: TGCAGCGCTAGACAGGGCGGCACTGAAGCTTTCTTT. Protein: CSARQGGTEAFF.

The chain combines TRBV30 with TRBJ2-5; D not certain. Germline CDR1 is GTSNPN and CDR2 is SVGIG (reference sequence). This CDR3 comprises 13 residues. With 1 base removed from V and 4 bases from J, the gap between germline ends came to 10 bases. The CDR3 DNA sequence: TGTGCCTGGAGTGCGAGGTTCGGAGAGACCCAGTACTTC. Protein product: CAWSARFGETQYF.

The genes are TRBV7-9 and TRBJ1-5; D gene unclear. The CDR3 is made up of 12 amino acids. The germline CDR1 and CDR2 sequences are SEHNR and FQNEAQ (reference sequence). V was trimmed by 3 bases and J by 9 bases, leaving 9 bases between them. CDR3 sequence: CASSLYSLPQHF. CDR3 bases: TGTGCCAGCAGCTTGTATTCTCTGCCCCAGCATTTT.

The rearrangement links TRBV11-2 to TRBJ2-5; 15 bases align to TRBD2. V gave up 3 bases and J gave up 5 bases; unmatched junction bases: 7. Germline values: CDR1 SGHAT, CDR2 FQNNGV. The CDR3 contains 17 residues. DNA for the CDR3: TGTGCCAGCAGCTTCAGGACTAGCGGGGGGGCCTGGGAGACCCAGTACTTC. Its translation: CASSFRTSGGAWETQYF.

V usage is TRBV6-5 and J usage is TRBJ2-3, with 11 bases lining up with TRBD2. Looked up from germline, CDR1 is MNHEY and CDR2 is SVGAGI. V lost 1 base to trimming and J lost 5 bases; unmatched junction nucleotides: 5. The CDR3 is 16 amino acids. The CDR3 DNA follows: TGTGCCAGCAGTTACTTGCTAGCGGGGGGCAAAGATACGCAGTATTTT. Amino acid sequence: CASSYLLAGGKDTQYF.

V gene TRBV28 combines with J gene TRBJ1-5; 8 nucleotides agree with TRBD1. V was pared by 10 bases and J by 6 bases, with 11 bases of the junction left unmatched. This CDR3 is 14 amino acids long. Germline V CDR1 and CDR2: MDHEN, SYDVKM. CDR3 bases: TGTGCCACCGGCGGACAGGGACCAATTCAGCCCCAGCATTTT. It translates to CATGGQGPIQPQHF.

The CDR3: CATTPASGTTDTQYF. In nucleotides, the CDR3 is TGTGCCACCACGCCGGCGAGCGGGACGACAGATACGCAGTATTTT. The rearrangement joins TRBV19 to TRBJ2-3, with 7 bases fitting TRBD2. V trimming: 10 bases; J trimming: 3 bases; junction bases outside the gene matches: 13. Per germline, CDR1 LNHDA and CDR2 SQIVND (reference sequence). The CDR3 runs to 15 residues.

The gene calls are TRBV29-1 and TRBJ2-7; TRBD1 might be the D (8 bases). CDR1 and CDR2 (germline): SQVTM, ANQGSEA. The CDR3 runs 20 residues. Trimming removed 5 bases from V and 6 bases from J, with 38 bases in between. CDR3 nucleotides: TGCAGCGTTTGGGGTTACCTATCTTTACGACAGGGGACTACGTCTGGCGAGCAGTACTTC. Translating it yields CSVWGYLSLRQGTTSGEQYF.

This clone was seen only once. J is TRBJ2-1 and V is TRBV7-9; D is perhaps TRBD2 (6 bases). Trimming took 3 bases from V and 7 from J, leaving 13 bases between them. The CDR3 loop spans 14 amino acids. The germline CDR1 and CDR2 sequences are SEHNR and FQNEAQ (reference sequence). CDR3 sequence reads: CASSFPGGLNEQFF. The CDR3 DNA reads TGTGCCAGCAGCTTCCCCGGGGGTCTAAATGAGCAGTTCTTC.

J is TRBJ2-1 and V is TRBV28; a possible D gene is TRBD1 (6 bases). V lost 5 bases to trimming and J lost 0 bases, with 14 bases between them. CDR1 MDHEN and CDR2 SYDVKM come from the germline V gene. This CDR3 spans 16 amino acids. CDR3 loop: CASSPYDRRSYNEQFF. Here the CDR3 DNA reads TGTGCCAGCAGTCCCTACGACAGGCGCTCCTACAATGAGCAGTTCTTC.

The V gene is TRBV6-5, the J gene TRBJ2-1, with TRBD2 matching over 9 bases. J lost 4 bases, V lost 7 bases, and 8 bases had no gene match. The length of the CDR3 is 15 residues. CDR1 is MNHEY, CDR2 SVGAGI, per germline. The CDR3 nucleotides read TGTGCCAGCACTCCGTCCGCGGGAGGGTACAATGAGCAGTTCTTC. This sequence encodes CASTPSAGGYNEQFF.

The rearrangement uses TRBV15 and TRBJ2-6, with 13 bases aligning to TRBD2. V shed 2 bases and J 3 bases; nucleotides not matched to a gene: 19. The CDR3 is 23 amino acids. Per the germline V gene, CDR1 is LNHNV and CDR2 is YYDKDF (reference sequence). For the CDR3, the DNA is TGTGCCACCAGCAGAAATAGACAGGCCCTCACTAGCGGGAGGGCCAGTGGGGCCAACGTCCTGACTTTC. Translation gives CATSRNRQALTSGRASGANVLTF.

The CDR3 region is CASSVDYYEQYF. For the CDR3, the DNA is TGCGCCAGCAGCGTCGACTACTACGAGCAGTACTTC. The J gene is TRBJ2-7, the V gene TRBV5-1; D may be TRBD2 (5 bases). Germline V gene data show CDR1 as SGHRS and CDR2 as YFSETQ. The V end was cut by 4 bases, the J end by 3 bases, with 8 bases between. The CDR3 consists of 12 residues.

The chain uses TRBV23-1 and TRBJ2-3; 7 nucleotides agree with TRBD2. TRBV23-1 is marked as an open reading frame, function uncertain. V lost 6 bases, J lost 2 bases, and 14 bases stayed unmatched. CDR3 size: 17 residues. CDR3 region: CASRGLGSGYLTDTQYF. CDR3 nucleotides: TGCGCCAGCAGGGGCCTAGGTAGCGGGTATCTCACAGATACGCAGTATTTT.

The CDR3 region has the DNA TGTGCCAGCAGCCCCGACAGGGACACTGAAGCTTTCTTT. Translating it yields CASSPDRDTEAFF. The chain links TRBV11-1 to TRBJ1-1; 7 bases match TRBD1. CDR1 and CDR2 (germline): SGHAT, FQDESV (reference sequence). This CDR3 has 13 residues. V shed 5 bases and J 3 bases; nucleotides not matched to a gene: 3.

CDR3 loop: CASRQGSGEQFF. The CDR3 DNA follows: TGTGCCAGCAGACAGGGTTCCGGTGAGCAGTTCTTC. This rearrangement joins TRBV5-6 to TRBJ2-1, with D tentatively TRBD1 (6 bases). Germline CDR1 reads SGHDT; CDR2 reads YYEEEE. Trimming pared 5 bases from V and 9 bases from J, leaving 12 bases between. This CDR3 contains 12 residues.

V gene TRBV28 combines with J gene TRBJ2-7; 11 bases fit TRBD2. This CDR3 spans 17 amino acids. CDR1 and CDR2 (germline): MDHEN, SYDVKM. V lost 5 bases, J lost 3 bases, and 12 bases stayed unmatched. CDR3 nucleotide sequence: TGTGCCAGCAGTAGGCTAGCGGGGGGCCCAACTAACTACGAGCAGTACTTC. This translates into CASSRLAGGPTNYEQYF.